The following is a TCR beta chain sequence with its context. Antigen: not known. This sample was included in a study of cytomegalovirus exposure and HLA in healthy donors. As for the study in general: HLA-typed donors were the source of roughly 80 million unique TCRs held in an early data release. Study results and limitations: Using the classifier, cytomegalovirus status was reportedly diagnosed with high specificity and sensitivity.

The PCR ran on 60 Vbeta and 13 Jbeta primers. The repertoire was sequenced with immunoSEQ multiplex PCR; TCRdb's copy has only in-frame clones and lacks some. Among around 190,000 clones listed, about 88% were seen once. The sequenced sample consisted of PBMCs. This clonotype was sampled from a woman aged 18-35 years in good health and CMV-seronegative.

The CDR3 DNA is TGCAGCGTGTTAGGACAGGGGAATCAGCCCCAGCATTTT. Amino acid sequence: CSVLGQGNQPQHF. The chain recombines TRBV29-1 with TRBJ1-5; TRBD1 matches 9 bases. The CDR3 loop spans 13 amino acids. Germline loops: CDR1 SQVTM, CDR2 ANQGSEA. The junction had 4 bases not matched to a gene; V was cut back by 6 bases and J by 4 bases. The variable domain in full, with the rest retrieved from reference TRBV29-1 and TRBJ1-5, is SAVISQKPSRDICQRGTSLTIQCQVDSQVTMMFWYRQQPGQSLTLIATANQGSEATYESGFVIDKFPISRPNLTFSTLTVSNMSPEDSSIYLCSVLGQGNQPQHFGDGTRLSIL.